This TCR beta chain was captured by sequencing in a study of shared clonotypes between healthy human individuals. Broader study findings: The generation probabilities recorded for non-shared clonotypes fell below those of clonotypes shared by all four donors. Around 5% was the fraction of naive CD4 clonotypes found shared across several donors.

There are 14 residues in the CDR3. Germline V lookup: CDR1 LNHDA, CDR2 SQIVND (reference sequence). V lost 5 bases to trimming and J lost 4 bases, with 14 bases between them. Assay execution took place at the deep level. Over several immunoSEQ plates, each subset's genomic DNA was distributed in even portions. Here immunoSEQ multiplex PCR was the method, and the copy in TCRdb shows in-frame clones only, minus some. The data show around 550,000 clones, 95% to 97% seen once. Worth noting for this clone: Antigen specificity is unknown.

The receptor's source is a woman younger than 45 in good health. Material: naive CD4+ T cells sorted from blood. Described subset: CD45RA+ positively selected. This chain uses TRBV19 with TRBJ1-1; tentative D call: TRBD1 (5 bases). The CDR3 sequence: CASSLGPGTTEAFF. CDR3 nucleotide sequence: TGTGCCAGTAGTTTGGGCCCGGGGACCACTGAAGCTTTCTTT.